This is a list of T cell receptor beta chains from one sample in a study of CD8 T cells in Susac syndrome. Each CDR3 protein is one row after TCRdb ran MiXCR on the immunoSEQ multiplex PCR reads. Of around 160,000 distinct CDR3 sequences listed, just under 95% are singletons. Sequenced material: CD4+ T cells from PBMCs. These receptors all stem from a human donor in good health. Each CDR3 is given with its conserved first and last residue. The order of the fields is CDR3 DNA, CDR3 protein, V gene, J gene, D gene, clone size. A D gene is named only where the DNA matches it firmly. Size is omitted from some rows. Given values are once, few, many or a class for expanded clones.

DNA: TGTGCCAGCAGCTTGGGGACAAGAAGTAACGAGCAGTACTTC
CDR3: CASSLGTRSNEQYF
V: TRBV5-5
J: TRBJ2-7
D: -
size: -

DNA: TGCGCCAGCAGCCCCAAGGTTAGCACAGATACGCAGTATTTT
CDR3: CASSPKVSTDTQYF
V: TRBV4-1
J: TRBJ2-3
D: -
size: once

DNA: TGCAGTGCTAGAGATTCGGTTGGGGCCAACGTCCTGACTTTC
CDR3: CSARDSVGANVLTF
V: TRBV20-1
J: TRBJ2-6
D: -
size: once

DNA: TGTGCCAGCAGCAACAATCTTCGACGTCAGCTTGCAACTAATGAAAAACTGTTTTTT
CDR3: CASSNNLRRQLATNEKLFF
V: TRBV21-1
J: TRBJ1-4
D: -
size: -

DNA: TGTGCCAGCTCACCCGGGGCTTTGGGAGTCACAGATACGCAGTATTTT
CDR3: CASSPGALGVTDTQYF
V: TRBV18
J: TRBJ2-3
D: -
size: -

DNA: TGTGCCAGCAGCTTAACGCGGGGCCCAGGCACAGATACGCAGTATTTT
CDR3: CASSLTRGPGTDTQYF
V: TRBV7-9
J: TRBJ2-3
D: -
size: -

DNA: TGTGCCAGCAGCCAAGATAGGAACACCGGGGAGCTGTTTTTT
CDR3: CASSQDRNTGELFF
V: TRBV3-1
J: TRBJ2-2
D: -
size: -

DNA: TGTGCCAGCAGCGTAAGCGCCTTAGAGACCCAGTACTTC
CDR3: CASSVSALETQYF
V: TRBV6-5
J: TRBJ2-5
D: -
size: -

DNA: TGTGCCAGCAGCTTGTGGGTCCAAGAGACCCAGTACTTC
CDR3: CASSLWVQETQYF
V: TRBV5-6
J: TRBJ2-5
D: -
size: -

DNA: TGTGCCAGCAAACCCCGGACAGGGGGGACCACAGATACGCAGTATTTT
CDR3: CASKPRTGGTTDTQYF
V: TRBV6-1
J: TRBJ2-3
D: TRBD1
size: -

DNA: TGTGCCAGCAGCCAAGATTTGGGACAGCTTAATGGCTACACCTTC
CDR3: CASSQDLGQLNGYTF
V: TRBV4-2
J: TRBJ1-2
D: TRBD1
size: -

DNA: TGTGCCAGCAGCTTAGGCGGGGGCCTCACAGATACGCAGTATTTT
CDR3: CASSLGGGLTDTQYF
V: TRBV7-6
J: TRBJ2-3
D: -
size: -

DNA: TGTGCCAGCAGAGTAACAGGGGGCGGTGGCTACACCTTC
CDR3: CASRVTGGGGYTF
V: TRBV5-4
J: TRBJ1-2
D: TRBD1
size: once

DNA: TGCAGTGCTAGGCAGGGGTTGGGGGATGAAAAACTGTTTTTT
CDR3: CSARQGLGDEKLFF
V: TRBV20-1
J: TRBJ1-4
D: -
size: -

DNA: TGTGCCACCAGTGAAAGAGGGACAGGGGGGTGGGATACGCAGTATTTT
CDR3: CATSERGTGGWDTQYF
V: TRBV24-1
J: TRBJ2-3
D: TRBD1
size: -

DNA: TGCAGTTTCAGCGGGGACACCTCCTACGAGCAGTACTTC
CDR3: CSFSGDTSYEQYF
V: TRBV20-1
J: TRBJ2-7
D: -
size: -

DNA: TGTGCCAGCAGTCCCACCGGGACTAGCGGGAGCTACGAGCAGTACTTC
CDR3: CASSPTGTSGSYEQYF
V: TRBV28
J: TRBJ2-7
D: TRBD2
size: -

DNA: TGTGCCAGCAGTGAAGAGGCCGGCCACAATCAGCCCCAGCATTTT
CDR3: CASSEEAGHNQPQHF
V: TRBV6-1
J: TRBJ1-5
D: -
size: -

DNA: TGCGCCAGCAGCCCCTGGACTAGCAGAGATACGCAGTATTTT
CDR3: CASSPWTSRDTQYF
V: TRBV5-1
J: TRBJ2-3
D: TRBD2
size: -

DNA: TGTGCCAGCAGTTTCGCGACCTCTGGGGCCAACGTCCTGACTTTC
CDR3: CASSFATSGANVLTF
V: TRBV27
J: TRBJ2-6
D: -
size: -

DNA: TGTGCCACCAGCAGACGGACTAGCGGGAGTTACGAGCAGTACTTC
CDR3: CATSRRTSGSYEQYF
V: TRBV15
J: TRBJ2-7
D: TRBD2
size: -

DNA: TGTGCCAGCAGCTTCGGGTCGGATTCACCCCTCCACTTT
CDR3: CASSFGSDSPLHF
V: TRBV7-2
J: TRBJ1-6
D: -
size: -

DNA: TGTGCCACCAGCAGAGGTCGGGGGCTGGTGGATGGCTACACCTTC
CDR3: CATSRGRGLVDGYTF
V: TRBV15
J: TRBJ1-2
D: -
size: -

DNA: TGTGCCAGCAGCCCAACTAGCGGGGGGCCAGGGACCCAGTACTTC
CDR3: CASSPTSGGPGTQYF
V: TRBV7-2
J: TRBJ2-5
D: TRBD2
size: -

DNA: TGTGCCAGCAGGGGGACAGGGGCCTGGAAACTGTTTTTT
CDR3: CASRGTGAWKLFF
V: TRBV2
J: TRBJ1-4
D: TRBD1
size: -

DNA: TGTGCCATCAGTAAGACCGGGGAGCAGTACTTC
CDR3: CAISKTGEQYF
V: TRBV10-3
J: TRBJ2-7
D: -
size: -

DNA: TGTGCCAGCAGCTTAACTAAAGGGGAAAAACTGTTTTTT
CDR3: CASSLTKGEKLFF
V: TRBV7-3
J: TRBJ1-4
D: -
size: -

DNA: TGCGCCAGCAGCCAAGATGAAGGGGGACAGTTTTCTGGGGCCAACGTCCTGACTTTC
CDR3: CASSQDEGGQFSGANVLTF
V: TRBV4-1
J: TRBJ2-6
D: TRBD1
size: -

DNA: TGCAGTGCTAGAGTTGTACAGAACACTGAAGCTTTCTTT
CDR3: CSARVVQNTEAFF
V: TRBV20-1
J: TRBJ1-1
D: -
size: -

DNA: TGCAGTGCTGGGACAGCAAATTCACCCCTCCACTTT
CDR3: CSAGTANSPLHF
V: TRBV20-1
J: TRBJ1-6
D: TRBD1
size: -

DNA: TGCAGCGTTGTACTTGGTTGGGACACCATATATTTT
CDR3: CSVVLGWDTIYF
V: TRBV29-1
J: TRBJ1-3
D: -
size: -

DNA: TGTGCCAGCTCACCACCGGGACAGGGGATGGAGCAGCCCCAGCATTTT
CDR3: CASSPPGQGMEQPQHF
V: TRBV18
J: TRBJ1-5
D: TRBD1
size: -

DNA: TGTGCCAGCAACTCCTTGGGGACTGAAGCTTTCTTT
CDR3: CASNSLGTEAFF
V: TRBV12-3/TRBV12-4
J: TRBJ1-1
D: -
size: -

DNA: TGTGCCAGCAGTCTCGCCTACACCACAGATACGCAGTATTTT
CDR3: CASSLAYTTDTQYF
V: TRBV5-4
J: TRBJ2-3
D: -
size: -

DNA: TGTGCCAGCAGCTCCGGGACAGGGAAGGACGAGCAGTACTTC
CDR3: CASSSGTGKDEQYF
V: TRBV12-3/TRBV12-4
J: TRBJ2-7
D: TRBD1
size: -

DNA: TGTGCCAGCAGCCCCCTGGGACAGGGGCCGAACACCGGGGAGCTGTTTTTT
CDR3: CASSPLGQGPNTGELFF
V: TRBV7-9
J: TRBJ2-2
D: TRBD1
size: -

DNA: TGTGCCAGCAGACGATTCGGGCAGGGGGAGACCCAGTACTTC
CDR3: CASRRFGQGETQYF
V: TRBV3-1
J: TRBJ2-5
D: -
size: -

DNA: TGCGCCAGCAGCCCAGGGGGGATCAAGGACAATGAGCAGTTCTTC
CDR3: CASSPGGIKDNEQFF
V: TRBV5-1
J: TRBJ2-1
D: -
size: -

DNA: TGTGCCAGCAGCGTAGAAGGACTACCTACCTACAATGAGCAGTTCTTC
CDR3: CASSVEGLPTYNEQFF
V: TRBV9
J: TRBJ2-1
D: -
size: -

DNA: TGTGCCAGCAGCTCGGGTCCCAGGGATTCACCCCTCCACTTT
CDR3: CASSSGPRDSPLHF
V: TRBV7-2
J: TRBJ1-6
D: -
size: -

DNA: TGTGCCAGCAGCCCGATGGAGGGGGCTAATGAAAAACTGTTTTTT
CDR3: CASSPMEGANEKLFF
V: TRBV9
J: TRBJ1-4
D: -
size: -

DNA: TGTGCCACCGAGACCGGGACAGAGCAGTTCTTC
CDR3: CATETGTEQFF
V: TRBV11-1
J: TRBJ2-1
D: -
size: -

DNA: TGTGCCAGCAGTTTCCTTCAGGGGGGCTCACCCCTCCACTTT
CDR3: CASSFLQGGSPLHF
V: TRBV5-6
J: TRBJ1-6
D: TRBD1
size: -